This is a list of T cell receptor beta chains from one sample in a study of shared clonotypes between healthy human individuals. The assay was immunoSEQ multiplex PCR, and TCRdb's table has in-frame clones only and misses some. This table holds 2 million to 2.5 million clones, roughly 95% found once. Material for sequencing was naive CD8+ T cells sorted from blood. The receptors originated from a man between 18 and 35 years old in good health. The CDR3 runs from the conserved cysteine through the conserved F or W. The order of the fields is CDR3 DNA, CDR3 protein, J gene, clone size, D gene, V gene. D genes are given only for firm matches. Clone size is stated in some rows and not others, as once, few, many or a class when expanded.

DNA: TGTGCCAGCAGCGACGACAGGGAGCAGTACTTC
CDR3: CASSDDREQYF
J: TRBJ2-7
size: -
D: -
V: TRBV7-9

DNA: TGTGCCTGGGACAGGGGAACTGAAGCTTTCTTT
CDR3: CAWDRGTEAFF
J: TRBJ1-1
size: -
D: TRBD1
V: TRBV30

DNA: TGTGCCAGCAGCTTAGAATTTGGTCTAACCACTGAAGCTTTCTTT
CDR3: CASSLEFGLTTEAFF
J: TRBJ1-1
size: once
D: -
V: TRBV11-2

DNA: TGTGCCAGCAGTTCCCAGACAGGGTTTAGCAATCAGCCCCAGCATTTT
CDR3: CASSSQTGFSNQPQHF
J: TRBJ1-5
size: -
D: TRBD1
V: TRBV27

DNA: TGTGCCAGTAGCACAGGGGGCCTTTACAATGAGCAGTTCTTC
CDR3: CASSTGGLYNEQFF
J: TRBJ2-1
size: -
D: TRBD1
V: TRBV19

DNA: TGTGCCAGCAGCTTAGTGGGCGGGGGCCCAGCAGATACGCAGTATTTT
CDR3: CASSLVGGGPADTQYF
J: TRBJ2-3
size: -
D: -
V: TRBV7-2

DNA: TGTGCCAGCAGCTTAGCCAATAGCGGGAGGGCCGGCGAGCAGTACTTC
CDR3: CASSLANSGRAGEQYF
J: TRBJ2-7
size: once
D: TRBD2
V: TRBV7-9

DNA: TGTGCCAGCAGTTCGGGGGGTGGAAATCAGCCCCAGCATTTT
CDR3: CASSSGGGNQPQHF
J: TRBJ1-5
size: -
D: -
V: TRBV6-5

DNA: TGTGCCAGCAGCCCGGGACTTTTCCAAGAGACCCAGTACTTC
CDR3: CASSPGLFQETQYF
J: TRBJ2-5
size: -
D: -
V: TRBV14

DNA: TGCGCCAGCAGCCATAGGGGGTCAGACAGGTATCAGCCCCAGCATTTT
CDR3: CASSHRGSDRYQPQHF
J: TRBJ1-5
size: once
D: -
V: TRBV4-3

DNA: TGTGCCAGTAGTTCTTCGCTGTTCGGAGGGTCTGGGGCCAACGTCCTGACTTTC
CDR3: CASSSSLFGGSGANVLTF
J: TRBJ2-6
size: -
D: -
V: TRBV19

DNA: TGTGCCAGCAGTGAGCCAGGCCAAGAGACCCAGTACTTC
CDR3: CASSEPGQETQYF
J: TRBJ2-5
size: -
D: -
V: TRBV2

DNA: TGTGCCAGCATCCAATGTGGCTACACCTTC
CDR3: CASIQCGYTF
J: TRBJ1-2
size: -
D: -
V: TRBV27

DNA: TGTGCCTGGAGTGTACTTCGAACGGGACAGGGCAACACTGAAGCTTTCTTT
CDR3: CAWSVLRTGQGNTEAFF
J: TRBJ1-1
size: -
D: TRBD1
V: TRBV30

DNA: TGTGCCAGCAGTTATGATCTACAAGAGACCCAGTACTTC
CDR3: CASSYDLQETQYF
J: TRBJ2-5
size: -
D: -
V: TRBV28

DNA: TGTGCCAGCAGCCCGGGACTTGGATACGAGCAGTACTTC
CDR3: CASSPGLGYEQYF
J: TRBJ2-7
size: -
D: -
V: TRBV9

DNA: TGTGCCAGCAGTGAATTAGCCGGGTCGGGAAGGGACACCGGGGAGCTGTTTTTT
CDR3: CASSELAGSGRDTGELFF
J: TRBJ2-2
size: -
D: -
V: TRBV25-1

DNA: TGTGCCAGCAGCTTAAGGATAACAGATACGCAGTATTTT
CDR3: CASSLRITDTQYF
J: TRBJ2-3
size: -
D: -
V: TRBV11-3

DNA: TGTGCCAGCAGCTACTCCCCCGAAATGACAGCCCACAATGAGCAGTTCTTC
CDR3: CASSYSPEMTAHNEQFF
J: TRBJ2-1
size: -
D: -
V: TRBV5-6

DNA: TGCAGCGTTGAAGAAGGCCCCTTGGCAGATACGCAGTATTTT
CDR3: CSVEEGPLADTQYF
J: TRBJ2-3
size: -
D: -
V: TRBV29-1

DNA: TGTGCCTGGAGTGTAGAGGACAACCCCTACGAGCAGTACTTC
CDR3: CAWSVEDNPYEQYF
J: TRBJ2-7
size: -
D: -
V: TRBV30

DNA: TGCGCCAGCAGCCAAGAAGCAGGGGGGGGGATTTACGAGCAGTACTTC
CDR3: CASSQEAGGGIYEQYF
J: TRBJ2-7
size: -
D: -
V: TRBV4-1

DNA: TGTGCCAGCAGTCCTTGGGGTTGGGAGACCCAGTACTTC
CDR3: CASSPWGWETQYF
J: TRBJ2-5
size: -
D: -
V: TRBV6-5

DNA: TGTGCCAGCAGCCAATTTTACGGGACAGGGAAAGACGAGCAGTACTTC
CDR3: CASSQFYGTGKDEQYF
J: TRBJ2-7
size: -
D: TRBD1
V: TRBV14